The TCR beta chain described here comes from a study of T cell changes during pregnancy in multiple sclerosis. TCRdb's copy holds only in-frame clones and misses some; the assay was immunoSEQ multiplex PCR. Here the sample spans roughly 38,000 clones, 75% to 95% being singletons. The V gene lost 6 bases and the J gene lost 5 bases, with 26 bases spanning the gap. The CDR3 is 17 amino acids. CDR1 is KGHSH and CDR2 is LQKENI in the germline V gene. The V call is TRBV18, the J call TRBJ2-7, with D tentatively TRBD1 (7 bases). Specimen: CD4+ T cells from peripheral blood mononuclear cells, collected after pregnancy. This TCR came from a female donor in good health, enrolled as a control in a pregnancy study. The DNA for the CDR3 is TGTGCCAGCTCGCCCAGGGGGGCGCGAGAGATTGGCCACGAGCAGTACTTC. It translates to CASSPRGAREIGHEQYF.